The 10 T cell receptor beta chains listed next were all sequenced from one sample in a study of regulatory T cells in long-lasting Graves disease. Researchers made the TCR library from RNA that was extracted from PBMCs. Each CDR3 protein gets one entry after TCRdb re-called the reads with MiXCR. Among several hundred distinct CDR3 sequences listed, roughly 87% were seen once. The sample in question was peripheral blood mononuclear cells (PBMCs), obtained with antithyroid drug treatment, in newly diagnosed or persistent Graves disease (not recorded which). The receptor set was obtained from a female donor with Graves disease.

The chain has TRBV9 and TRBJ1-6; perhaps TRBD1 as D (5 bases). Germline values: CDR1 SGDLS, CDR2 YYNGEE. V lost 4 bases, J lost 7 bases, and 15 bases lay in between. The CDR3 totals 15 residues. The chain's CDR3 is CASSPSGPPNSPLHF. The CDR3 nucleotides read TGTGCCAGCAGCCCTTCGGGACCGCCGAATTCACCCCTCCACTTT.

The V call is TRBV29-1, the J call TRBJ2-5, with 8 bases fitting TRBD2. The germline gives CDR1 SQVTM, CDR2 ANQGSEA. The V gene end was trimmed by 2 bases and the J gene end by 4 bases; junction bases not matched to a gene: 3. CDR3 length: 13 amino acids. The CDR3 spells CSVESGSAETQYF. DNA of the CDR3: TGCAGCGTTGAAAGCGGGAGTGCAGAGACCCAGTACTTC.

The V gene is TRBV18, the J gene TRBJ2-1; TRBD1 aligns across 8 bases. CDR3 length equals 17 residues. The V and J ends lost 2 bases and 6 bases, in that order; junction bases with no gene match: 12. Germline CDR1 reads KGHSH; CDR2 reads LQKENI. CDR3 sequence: CASSPNRAQGGGNEQFF. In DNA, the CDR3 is TGTGCCAGCTCACCAAACCGAGCACAGGGGGGCGGCAATGAGCAGTTCTTC.

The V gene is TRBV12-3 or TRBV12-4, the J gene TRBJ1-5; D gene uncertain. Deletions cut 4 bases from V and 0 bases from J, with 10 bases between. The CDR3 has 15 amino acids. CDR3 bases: TGTGCCAGCAGTTCCCCTGGCTATAGCAATCAGCCCCAGCATTTT. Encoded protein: CASSSPGYSNQPQHF.

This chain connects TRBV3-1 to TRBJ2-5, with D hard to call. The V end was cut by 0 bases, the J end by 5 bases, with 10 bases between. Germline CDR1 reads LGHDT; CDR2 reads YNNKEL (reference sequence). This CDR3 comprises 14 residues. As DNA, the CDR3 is TGTGCCAGCAGCCAAGATGATCGGACGGAGACCCAGTACTTC. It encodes CASSQDDRTETQYF.

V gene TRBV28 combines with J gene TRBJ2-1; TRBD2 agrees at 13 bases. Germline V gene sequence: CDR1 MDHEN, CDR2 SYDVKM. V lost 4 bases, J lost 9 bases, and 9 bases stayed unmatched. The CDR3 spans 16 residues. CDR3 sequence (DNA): TGTGCCAGCAGTTCGCAGACTAGCGGGAGGTTCGGTGAGCAGTTCTTC. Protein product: CASSSQTSGRFGEQFF.

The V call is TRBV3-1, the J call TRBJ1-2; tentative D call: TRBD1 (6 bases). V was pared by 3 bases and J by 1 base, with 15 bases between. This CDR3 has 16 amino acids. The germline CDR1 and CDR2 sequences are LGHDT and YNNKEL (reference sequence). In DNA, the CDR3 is TGTGCCAGCAGCCATGTCGGACAGATTAATAACTATGGCTACACCTTC. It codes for CASSHVGQINNYGYTF.

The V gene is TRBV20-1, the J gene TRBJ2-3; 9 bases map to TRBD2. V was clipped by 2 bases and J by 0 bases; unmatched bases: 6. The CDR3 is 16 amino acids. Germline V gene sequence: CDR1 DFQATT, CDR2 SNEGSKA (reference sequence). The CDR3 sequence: CSARRGAGGSTDTQYF. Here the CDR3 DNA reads TGCAGTGCTAGAAGGGGAGCGGGGGGAAGCACAGATACGCAGTATTTT.

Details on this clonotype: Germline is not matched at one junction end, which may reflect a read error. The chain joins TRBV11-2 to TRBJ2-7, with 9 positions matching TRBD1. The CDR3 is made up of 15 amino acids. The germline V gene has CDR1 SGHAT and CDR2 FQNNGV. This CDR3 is CASRLAGTGWYEQYF. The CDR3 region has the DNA TGTGCCAGCAGGTTAGCCGGGACAGGGTGGTACGAGCAGTACTTC.

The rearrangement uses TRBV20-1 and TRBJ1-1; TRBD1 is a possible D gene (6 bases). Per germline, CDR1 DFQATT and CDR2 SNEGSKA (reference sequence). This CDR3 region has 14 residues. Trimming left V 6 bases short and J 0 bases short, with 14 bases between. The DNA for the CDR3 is TGCAGTGCCATACGGGGGCAGTTGAACACTGAAGCTTTCTTT. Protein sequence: CSAIRGQLNTEAFF.